Many counts were recorded for the clone carrying this TCR beta chain. Antigen unknown. TCRdb analysed the 5' RACE reads with MiXCR anew, one entry per CDR3 protein. The sample includes about 160,000 distinct CDR3 sequences, roughly 18% of them seen just once. This sample is drawn from a study of CD8 T cells in ankylosing spondylitis. Study-level results: A motif in TCR beta, a set of about eight highly homologous variants, appeared characteristic of ankylosing spondylitis blood.

J gave up 3 bases and V 6 bases, and 5 bases lay outside the gene matches. This CDR3 has 13 residues. From germline, CDR1 is DFQATT and CDR2 SNEGSKA (reference sequence). This chain joins TRBV20-1 and TRBJ2-1, with 7 nucleotides matching TRBD2. The clonotype comes from a male donor with ankylosing spondylitis or in good health (not recorded which). The material sequenced was blood, either unsorted or a sorted T cell fraction (not recorded which). The CDR3 spells CSAAGGGYNEQFF. The CDR3 DNA reads as TGCAGTGCGGCCGGCGGGGGCTACAATGAGCAGTTCTTC.